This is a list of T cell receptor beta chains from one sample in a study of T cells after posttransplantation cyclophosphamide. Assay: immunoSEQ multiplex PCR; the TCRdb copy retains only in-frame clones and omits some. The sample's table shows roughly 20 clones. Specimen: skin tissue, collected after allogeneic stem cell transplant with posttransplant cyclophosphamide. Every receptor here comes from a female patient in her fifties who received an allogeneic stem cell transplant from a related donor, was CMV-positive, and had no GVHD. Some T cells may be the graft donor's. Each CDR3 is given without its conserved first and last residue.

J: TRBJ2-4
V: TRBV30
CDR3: ASEAPDRDKNIQY

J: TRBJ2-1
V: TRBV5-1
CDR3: ASSLDLATYNEQF

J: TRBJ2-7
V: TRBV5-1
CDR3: ASSLTGTYEQY

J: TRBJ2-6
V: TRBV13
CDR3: ASRTGQLSTSRANVLT

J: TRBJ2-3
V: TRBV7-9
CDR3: ASSLVSSTDTQY

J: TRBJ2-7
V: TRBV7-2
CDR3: ASSLGTAGVIYEQY

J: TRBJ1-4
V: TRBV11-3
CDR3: ASSLPGQGDEKLF

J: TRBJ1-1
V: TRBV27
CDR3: ASSPGGTVNTEAF

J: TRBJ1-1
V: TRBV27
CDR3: ASSSGQTNTEAF

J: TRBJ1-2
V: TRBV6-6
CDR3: ASSLVTRDRDGYT